This record concerns one T cell receptor (beta chain) sequence. What it binds is unknown. The data were taken from a study of siplizumab effects on memory and regulatory T cells. Repertoires were generated with immunoSEQ multiplex PCR, while TCRdb's copy carries only in-frame clones and drops some. The data hold around 100,000 clones, with more than 85% observed a single time. Overall study findings and caveats: There was no confirmation of the suppressive function of proliferating Tregs from siplizumab cultures. Naive T cell populations appeared to exhibit greater diversity than memory cells and appeared to be major alloresponse contributors. Unstimulated subset assignment was obtained for only a minor fraction of alloreactive clones. About 80-97% of proliferating CD4+ or CD8+ clones had no assignable naive or memory phenotype.

The sequence was obtained from a human donor in good health. The specimen was CD4+ T cells sorted from blood.

CDR3 sequence reads: CASTFREPGETQYF. The CDR3 region has the DNA TGTGCCAGCACCTTCCGGGAGCCCGGGGAAACCCAGTACTTC. V and J are TRBV11-2 and TRBJ2-5; perhaps TRBD2 as D (6 bases). The CDR3 consists of 14 residues. V lost 7 bases and J lost 8, with 20 bases in between. Germline V gene data show CDR1 as SGHAT and CDR2 as FQNNGV.